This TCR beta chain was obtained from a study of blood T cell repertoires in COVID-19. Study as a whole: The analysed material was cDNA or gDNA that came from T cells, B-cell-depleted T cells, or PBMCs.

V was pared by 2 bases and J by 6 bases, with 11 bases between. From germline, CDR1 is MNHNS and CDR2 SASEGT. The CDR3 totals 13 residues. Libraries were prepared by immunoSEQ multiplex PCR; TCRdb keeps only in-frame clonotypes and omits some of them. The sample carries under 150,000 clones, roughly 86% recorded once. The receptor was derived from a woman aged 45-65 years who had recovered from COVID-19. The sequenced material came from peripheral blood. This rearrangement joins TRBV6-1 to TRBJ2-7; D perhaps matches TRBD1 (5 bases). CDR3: CASSEQGPLEQYF. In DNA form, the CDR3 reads TGTGCCAGCAGTGAACAGGGTCCCCTCGAGCAGTACTTC.